Presented here are 3 T cell receptor beta chains from one specimen sequenced in a study of T cells in Graves' hyperthyroidism and ophthalmopathy. TCR beta CDR3 regions were amplified from RNA transcripts. During a first-round RT-PCR of the TCR CDR3, the HTBI primer set was used. TCRdb ran MiXCR on the multiplex PCR reads and lists one entry per CDR3 protein. This table has over 350,000 distinct CDR3 sequences, more than 13% appearing once. The sample taken for sequencing was blood. These receptors all come from a man aged 50-59 years with Graves' ophthalmopathy.

This clonotype occurred once. This rearrangement joins TRBV6-2 or TRBV6-3 to TRBJ2-7; D not resolved. Germline CDR1 and CDR2: MNHEY and SVGEGT. V was cut by 0 bases and J by 3 bases, with 12 bases left in between. CDR3 length: 15 residues. CDR3 sequence reads: CASSYSMPGRYEQYF. The CDR3 nucleotides read TGTGCCAGCAGTTACTCGATGCCAGGACGCTACGAGCAGTACTTC.

CDR3 protein: CASSFLGTGVGYTF. In DNA, the CDR3 is TGTGCCAGCAGTTTCCTGGGGACAGGGGTTGGCTACACCTTC. V is TRBV28 and J is TRBJ1-2; 10 bases match TRBD1. In germline, CDR1 is MDHEN, CDR2 SYDVKM. The CDR3 spans 14 residues. J gave up 7 bases and V 3 bases, and 5 bases lay outside the gene matches.

This clonotype showed up many times. This rearrangement joins TRBV6-1 to TRBJ2-7; 7 bases are shared with TRBD1. Germline V CDR1 and CDR2: MNHNS, SASEGT. The J segment lost 2 bases and the V segment lost 6 bases, leaving 10 bases of the junction unmatched. The CDR3 runs 15 residues. The CDR3 reads CASRNAFQGAYEQYF. In DNA form, the CDR3 reads TGTGCCAGCAGAAACGCGTTCCAGGGGGCCTACGAGCAGTACTTC.